This is a list of T cell receptor beta chains from one sample in a study of blood T cell repertoires in COVID-19. Method: immunoSEQ multiplex PCR; TCRdb's copy keeps in-frame clones and lacks some. The sample consists of more than 150,000 clones, approximately 85% of them appearing once. Sequenced input: peripheral blood. The receptors were gathered from a woman older than 75 with acute or convalescent COVID-19. Each CDR3 is given with its conserved first and last residue. A D gene is named only where the DNA matches it firmly.

DNA	CDR3	D	V	J
TGTGCCAGCAGCTCCTACCGGGGGCCGGGAGGCTATGGCTACACCTTC	CASSSYRGPGGYGYTF	-	TRBV7-8	TRBJ1-2
TGCGCCAGCAGCTTTACTAGCGGGGATAACAATGAGCAGTTCTTC	CASSFTSGDNNEQFF	TRBD2	TRBV5-1	TRBJ2-1
TGTGCCAGCTCACCAAGGGGACAGGCCGAGGGGGAAAAACTGTTTTTT	CASSPRGQAEGEKLFF	TRBD1	TRBV18	TRBJ1-4
TGCAGCGTTGAGGACAGCCAGGGGGAGCAGTACTTC	CSVEDSQGEQYF	-	TRBV29-1	TRBJ2-7
TGCGCCAGCAGCCAAGGAAACTTCTTTGCAGATACGCAGTATTTT	CASSQGNFFADTQYF	-	TRBV4-1	TRBJ2-3
TGCGCCAGCAGCTTGGAAAGGGGCAGGGCTGAAGCTTTCTTT	CASSLERGRAEAFF	-	TRBV5-1	TRBJ1-1
TGTGCCAGCAGCAAAGCGCGGGGGAGCTCTGGGGCCAACGTCCTGACTTTC	CASSKARGSSGANVLTF	-	TRBV21-1	TRBJ2-6
TGTGCCAGCAGCTTATCTTTCGCGCCGAACACTGAAGCTTTCTTT	CASSLSFAPNTEAFF	-	TRBV7-9	TRBJ1-1
TGTGCCAGCAGTGATTGGGGACTAGAAGGGGAGACCCAGTACTTC	CASSDWGLEGETQYF	TRBD2	TRBV25-1	TRBJ2-5
TGTGCCAGCAGCTTAGTGGCGGGGCCTGGAAACACCATATATTTT	CASSLVAGPGNTIYF	-	TRBV7-2	TRBJ1-3
TGTGCCAGCAGCTTAGAGGGCAGAAACACCATATATTTT	CASSLEGRNTIYF	-	TRBV11-2	TRBJ1-3
TGTGCCAGCAGCTTCGGACAGACCCGCGATAATGAAAAACTGTTTTTT	CASSFGQTRDNEKLFF	-	TRBV11-2	TRBJ1-4